These 8 T cell receptor beta chains share one sample of origin, sequenced in a study of CD8+ T cells in alopecia areata. RNA extraction and reverse transcription yielded cDNA as sequencing template. Method: immunoSEQ multiplex PCR; TCRdb's copy keeps in-frame clones and lacks some. The sample has 80,000 or so clones; 60% to 70% are singletons. Treatment of the sample: oral pan-JAK inhibitor, 5-10 mg twice daily. The specimen comprised CD8+ T cells sorted from blood, sampled at week 24, from a patient treated with tofacitinib. Receptors were obtained from a human donor with alopecia areata.

The genes are TRBV28 and TRBJ2-7, with D unclear. V shed 4 bases and J shed 3 bases, with 16 bases lying between them. The CDR3 has 15 amino acids. CDR1 and CDR2 from the germline V gene are MDHEN and SYDVKM. The CDR3 DNA sequence: TGTGCCAGCAGTTCCGCGACTTTAGACGACTACGAGCAGTACTTC. Protein: CASSSATLDDYEQYF.

This clone has more than one count but fewer than ten. This sequence joins TRBV19 and TRBJ2-7; TRBD2 matches at 11 bases. The germline CDR1 and CDR2 sequences are LNHDA and SQIVND (reference sequence). The V and J ends lost 0 bases and 2 bases, in that order; junction bases with no gene match: 3. CDR3 length: 16 amino acids. The CDR3: CASSIDGTSGTYEQYF. The DNA of the CDR3 is TGTGCCAGTAGTATAGACGGGACTAGCGGCACCTACGAGCAGTACTTC. Using reference TRBV19 and TRBJ2-7 for the parts outside the CDR3, the full variable domain is DGGITQSPKYLFRKEGQNVTLSCEQNLNHDAMYWYRQDPGQGLRLIYYSQIVNDFQKGDIAEGYSVSREKKESFPLTVTSAQKNPTAFYLCASSIDGTSGTYEQYFGPGTRLTVT.

This chain uses TRBV7-9 with TRBJ1-1; D is unclear. V was pared by 1 base and J by 3 bases, with 9 bases between. The CDR3 is made up of 14 amino acids. Germline V lookup: CDR1 SEHNR, CDR2 FQNEAQ (reference sequence). The CDR3 region has the DNA TGTGCCAGCAGCTTAGTCGGCACGGACACTGAAGCTTTCTTT. Protein sequence: CASSLVGTDTEAFF.

The chain links TRBV4-1 to TRBJ2-3; no firm D call. Deletions cut 0 bases from V and 2 bases from J, with 6 bases between. CDR1 and CDR2 (germline): MGHRA, YSYEKL. The CDR3 has 14 residues. CDR3 residues: CASSQERNTDTQYF. In nucleotides, the CDR3 is TGCGCCAGCAGCCAAGAACGGAACACAGATACGCAGTATTTT.

This clone occurred once. The V gene is TRBV15, the J gene TRBJ2-1, with 8 bases matching TRBD1. The CDR3 runs to 12 residues. V lost 8 bases to trimming and J lost 6 bases; unmatched junction nucleotides: 3. Germline V lookup: CDR1 LNHNV, CDR2 YYDKDF (reference sequence). CDR3 sequence: CATGTGGNEQFF. The CDR3 nucleotides are TGTGCCACCGGCACAGGGGGCAATGAGCAGTTCTTC.

This chain uses TRBV29-1 with TRBJ2-3, with 10 positions matching TRBD2. Trimming cost V 2 bases and J 3 bases; bases outside gene matches: 2. From germline, CDR1 is SQVTM and CDR2 ANQGSEA. The CDR3 totals 14 residues. CDR3 region: CSVERTSGTDTQYF. The CDR3 DNA is TGCAGCGTTGAACGGACTAGCGGTACAGATACGCAGTATTTT.

This chain links TRBV11-2 with TRBJ1-1; perhaps TRBD1 as D (5 bases). The germline CDR1 and CDR2 sequences are SGHAT and FQNNGV. V was trimmed by 1 base and J by 0 bases, leaving 9 bases between them. The CDR3 loop spans 15 amino acids. CDR3: CASSLGVGLNTEAFF. The CDR3, as DNA: TGTGCCAGCAGCTTAGGGGTGGGGCTGAACACTGAAGCTTTCTTT.

J is TRBJ1-5 and V is TRBV9; D uncertain. Germline loops: CDR1 SGDLS, CDR2 YYNGEE. This CDR3 is built from 14 residues. The ends were cut back, 6 bases at V and 0 bases at J, with 10 bases in the middle. CDR3 in amino acids: CASKARDSNQPQHF. In DNA, the CDR3 is TGTGCCAGCAAAGCTAGGGATAGCAATCAGCCCCAGCATTTT.